Sequencing of this T cell receptor beta chain was carried out in a study of PD-1 blockade in classical Hodgkin lymphoma. Study information: Nivolumab was given intravenously to patients at 3 mg/kg every 2 weeks. Study-wide results and caveats: Complete responders matched newly diagnosed patients in baseline diversity.

Time point here: cycle 4 day 1 (C4D1), after less than 7 weeks of nivolumab. The patients all showed relapse after autologous stem cell transplantation, while their brentuximab vedotin exposure varied. The repertoire was sequenced with immunoSEQ multiplex PCR; TCRdb's copy has only in-frame clones and lacks some. The repertoire includes approximately 24,000 clones, around 84% of them detected once, and roughly 6% sits in the top ten. Points on this clone: Its antigen is not identified.

Trimming left V 9 bases short and J 2 bases short, with 20 bases between. CDR1 ENHRY and CDR2 SYGVKD come from the germline V gene. This CDR3 contains 15 residues. Specimen: peripheral blood mononuclear cells (PBMCs), collected before the fourth cycle of nivolumab. This chain uses TRBV10-3 with TRBJ2-7, with D possibly TRBD2 on 6 matching bases. This receptor was identified in a human donor with classical Hodgkin lymphoma. The CDR3 DNA reads as TGTGCCATTTCCACCGGGAGTCCGTCCGCCTACGAGCAGTACTTC. This codes for CAISTGSPSAYEQYF.